The 27 T cell receptor beta chains in this list originate from one sample, sequenced in a study of CD8 T cells in ankylosing spondylitis. These TCRs' antigens remain unknown. Points from the study as a whole: The study identified a TCR beta motif of several highly homologous variants that appeared characteristic of ankylosing spondylitis blood.

MiXCR, run by TCRdb on the 5' RACE reads, gives a single entry per CDR3 protein. Here the sample spans 750,000 to 850,000 distinct CDR3 sequences, about 12% being singletons. Input material: blood, either unsorted or a sorted T cell fraction (not recorded which). These receptors were taken from a male donor with ankylosing spondylitis.

A few counts support this clonotype. The chain employs TRBV20-1 and TRBJ1-6; D not resolved. The CDR3 has 16 amino acids. Trimming left V 6 bases short and J 7 bases short, with 22 bases between. Germline-derived CDR1 and CDR2 are DFQATT and SNEGSKA (reference sequence). In nucleotides, the CDR3 is TGCAGTGCCATGAAGATAGGAGCCTCTTTGAATTCACCCCTCCACTTT. Protein product: CSAMKIGASLNSPLHF.

CDR3 protein: CASSSTSKGGEYGYTF. The CDR3 DNA follows: TGTGCCAGCAGTTCCACCTCGAAAGGGGGCGAATATGGCTACACCTTC. The chain has TRBV6-5 and TRBJ1-2, with 7 positions matching TRBD1. CDR1 and CDR2 from the germline V gene are MNHEY and SVGAGI. V gave up 4 bases and J gave up 5 bases; unmatched junction bases: 13. The length of the CDR3 is 16 residues.

This clonotype was recorded many times. The J gene is TRBJ2-7, the V gene TRBV29-1; 8 bases map to TRBD1. The CDR3 runs to 13 residues. The V and J ends lost 6 bases and 5 bases, in that order; junction bases with no gene match: 9. CDR1 and CDR2 (germline): SQVTM, ANQGSEA. The CDR3 DNA sequence: TGCAGCGTCCTGACAGGGGCCCTAGACGAGCAGTACTTC. Its protein product is CSVLTGALDEQYF.

This clonotype was detected only a few times. The CDR3 reads CASSLGRHTGELFF. DNA of the CDR3: TGTGCCAGCAGCTTGGGCAGGCATACCGGGGAGCTGTTTTTT. The chain uses TRBV5-6 and TRBJ2-2; no definite D call. The V and J ends lost 0 bases and 5 bases respectively, with 8 bases between them. CDR1 SGHDT and CDR2 YYEEEE come from the germline V gene. CDR3 length equals 14 residues.

V gene TRBV6-1 combines with J gene TRBJ2-7; D may be TRBD2 (5 bases). The CDR3 is made up of 14 amino acids. Germline CDR1 MNHNS, CDR2 SASEGT. Between the trimmed V and J ends, which lost 7 bases and 2 bases, there was a span of 15 bases. This CDR3 is CASTTRGHAYEQYF. The CDR3 region has the DNA TGTGCCAGCACCACTAGAGGCCATGCCTACGAGCAGTACTTC.

The chain uses TRBV18 and TRBJ2-5; 9 nucleotides match TRBD1. Germline V lookup: CDR1 KGHSH, CDR2 LQKENI. The V segment lost 3 bases and the J segment 3 bases; nucleotides outside the gene matches: 5. This CDR3 spans 15 amino acids. The CDR3 sequence is CASSPTGGGEETQYF. For the CDR3, the DNA is TGTGCCAGCTCACCGACAGGGGGAGGCGAAGAGACCCAGTACTTC.

The sample holds a few counts of this clonotype. The chain uses TRBV6-1 and TRBJ1-2, with D unclear. Germline CDR1 and CDR2: MNHNS and SASEGT. There are 16 residues in the CDR3. Trimming took 1 base from V and 4 from J, leaving 16 bases between them. Here the CDR3 reads CASSEVRTWPAYGYTF. CDR3 bases: TGTGCCAGCAGTGAAGTGAGGACCTGGCCTGCCTATGGCTACACCTTC.

This clonotype showed up many times. V usage is TRBV5-1 and J usage is TRBJ2-1; TRBD2 matches at 7 bases. V shed 0 bases, J shed 5 bases, and the junction held 8 bases outside the gene matches. Germline CDR1 and CDR2: SGHRS and YFSETQ. The CDR3 is 16 amino acids. In DNA form, the CDR3 reads TGCGCCAGCAGCTTGGTTGCCGGGGGGACGGACAATGAGCAGTTCTTC. Translation: CASSLVAGGTDNEQFF.

V is TRBV20-1 and J is TRBJ1-6, with a weak D call TRBD1 (6 bases). Germline assignment: CDR1 DFQATT and CDR2 SNEGSKA (reference sequence). This CDR3 is 15 amino acids long. Trimming removed 0 bases from V and 8 bases from J, with 14 bases in between. CDR3 sequence: CSARDRGQGYSPLHF. The CDR3 DNA reads as TGCAGTGCTAGAGATCGGGGGCAGGGATATTCACCCCTCCACTTT.

This clonotype has more than one count but fewer than ten. The CDR3 loop reads CSARLPASTYEQYF. DNA for the CDR3: TGCAGTGCTCGTCTTCCGGCGTCTACCTACGAGCAGTACTTC. The rearrangement joins TRBV20-1 to TRBJ2-7; D unresolved. Looked up from germline, CDR1 is DFQATT and CDR2 is SNEGSKA (reference sequence). This CDR3 has 14 amino acids. Trimming stripped 5 bases from V and 2 bases from J, with 16 bases between.

This clonotype was seen ten or more times. This chain uses TRBV2 with TRBJ1-1; D is unresolved. V lost 5 bases to trimming and J lost 8 bases, with 15 bases between them. Germline-derived CDR1 and CDR2 are SNHLY and FYNNEI. This CDR3 has 13 residues. As DNA, the CDR3 is TGTGCCAGCAGTCCAAGTGGGCAAAGGGAAGCTTTCTTT. This gives the protein CASSPSGQREAFF.

A few counts support this clonotype. This chain joins TRBV7-2 and TRBJ1-4, with D unresolved. The germline V gene encodes CDR1 SGHTA and CDR2 FQGNSA. The CDR3 is 14 amino acids. V shed 5 bases and J shed 3 bases, with 10 bases lying between them. CDR3 loop: CASSLPGANEKLFF. CDR3 DNA sequence: TGTGCCAGCAGCCTACCAGGTGCTAATGAAAAACTGTTTTTT.

V usage is TRBV5-1 and J usage is TRBJ2-3; D ambiguous. The germline V gene has CDR1 SGHRS and CDR2 YFSETQ. This CDR3 is built from 15 residues. V gave up 0 bases and J gave up 2 bases, with 10 bases separating them. The CDR3: CASSLGAIFTDTQYF. In DNA form, the CDR3 reads TGCGCCAGCAGCTTGGGGGCAATCTTCACAGATACGCAGTATTTT.

The rearrangement uses TRBV5-6 and TRBJ2-1; D is unresolved. The CDR3 spans 13 residues. Trimming stripped 3 bases from V and 3 bases from J, with 7 bases between. Germline lookup yields CDR1 SGHDT and CDR2 YYEEEE. This CDR3 reads CASSSAVYNEQFF. CDR3 sequence (DNA): TGTGCCAGCAGCTCCGCCGTCTACAATGAGCAGTTCTTC.

This clonotype was found many times. The chain employs TRBV7-8 and TRBJ2-7, with no clear D. The germline V gene encodes CDR1 SGHVS and CDR2 FQNEAQ. The V and J ends lost 0 bases and 2 bases respectively, with 5 bases between them. This CDR3 contains 13 residues. This CDR3 reads CASSLALPYEQYF. The CDR3 nucleotides are TGTGCCAGCAGCTTAGCGTTGCCCTACGAGCAGTACTTC.

The rearrangement links TRBV5-8 to TRBJ1-5; TRBD1 matches 8 bases. The CDR3 has 15 amino acids. Germline V CDR1 and CDR2: SGHTS, YDEGEE. V lost 4 bases to trimming and J lost 7 bases; unmatched junction nucleotides: 10. The CDR3 sequence is CASSVGQGEGQPQHF. The DNA for the CDR3 is TGTGCCAGCAGCGTTGGACAGGGCGAAGGACAGCCCCAGCATTTT.

The chain uses TRBV7-9 and TRBJ2-5, with a tentative D call TRBD1 (5 bases). This CDR3 has 14 residues. Trimming shortened V by 3 bases and J by 3 bases, and 11 bases separated the two germline ends. CDR1 and CDR2 from the germline V gene are SEHNR and FQNEAQ (reference sequence). The chain's CDR3 is CASSLTVLKETQYF. The CDR3, as DNA: TGTGCCAGCAGCTTGACAGTTCTGAAAGAGACCCAGTACTTC.

The chain couples TRBV5-1 to TRBJ2-3; no reliable D call. The ends were cut back, 3 bases at V and 3 bases at J, with 11 bases in the middle. From germline, CDR1 is SGHRS and CDR2 YFSETQ. The CDR3 has 14 amino acids. The CDR3 bases are TGCGCCAGCAGCTCGGATACGCTTACAGATACGCAGTATTTT. It encodes CASSSDTLTDTQYF.

The CDR3 coding sequence is TGTGCCAGCAGCCCTAGCGGAGGACGGGGCTCCTACAATGAGCAGTTCTTC. The encoded protein is CASSPSGGRGSYNEQFF. V is TRBV6-1 and J is TRBJ2-1, with TRBD2 matching 7 bases. CDR1 is MNHNS and CDR2 is SASEGT in the germline V gene. The CDR3 spans 17 residues. Losses at the gene ends were 6 bases for V and 0 bases for J; bases not matched to a gene: 11.

The genes are TRBV4-3 and TRBJ1-1, with D hard to call. CDR1 is LGHNA and CDR2 is YSLEER in the germline V gene. Trimming pared 4 bases from V and 0 bases from J, leaving 12 bases between. The CDR3 totals 15 residues. The CDR3 region is CASSPTKPLNTEAFF. The CDR3 region has the DNA TGCGCCAGCAGCCCCACGAAGCCCCTGAACACTGAAGCTTTCTTT.

This chain joins TRBV6-2 or TRBV6-3 and TRBJ2-7; D may be TRBD1 (6 bases). There are 14 residues in the CDR3. Germline CDR1 MNHEY, CDR2 SVGEGT. V was clipped by 2 bases and J by 5 bases, with 13 bases between them. The CDR3 sequence is CASSYGGAVDEQYF. In nucleotides, the CDR3 is TGTGCCAGCAGTTACGGGGGCGCAGTAGACGAGCAGTACTTC.

This clonotype occurred a few times. The chain couples TRBV7-9 to TRBJ2-5, with D possibly matching TRBD1 (6 bases). CDR1 is SEHNR and CDR2 is FQNEAQ in the germline V gene (reference sequence). Deletions cut 6 bases from V and 5 bases from J, with 19 bases between. This CDR3 has 15 amino acids. The chain's CDR3 is CASSIGQPKGETQYF. CDR3 nucleotides: TGTGCCAGCAGTATAGGACAGCCAAAAGGGGAGACCCAGTACTTC.

On this clonotype: Compared with germline, one end of the junction differs, possibly owing to a read error. This chain uses TRBV7-7 with TRBJ2-1; a possible D gene is TRBD2 (6 bases). CDR1 SSHAT and CDR2 FNYEAQ come from the germline V gene (reference sequence). The CDR3 is 14 amino acids. CDR3 loop: CASSLRLGNNEQFF. The CDR3 DNA reads TGTGCTAGCAGCTTAAGACTAGGGAACAATGAGCAGTTCTTC.

Only a few counts were recorded for this clonotype. This rearrangement joins TRBV7-3 to TRBJ2-1, with a possible D match to TRBD2 (6 bases). Per germline, CDR1 SGHTA and CDR2 FQGTGA. The CDR3 is 16 amino acids. Deletions cut 3 bases from V and 0 bases from J, with 12 bases between. CDR3 region: CASSLVGGRSYNEQFF. CDR3 DNA sequence: TGTGCCAGCAGCTTGGTGGGGGGACGCTCCTACAATGAGCAGTTCTTC. Together with reference TRBV7-3 and TRBJ2-1, the CDR3 gives the full variable domain: GAGVSQTPSNKVTEKGKYVELRCDPISGHTALYWYRQSLGQGPEFLIYFQGTGAADDSGLPNDRFFAVRPEGSVSTLKIQRTERGDSAVYLCASSLVGGRSYNEQFFGPGTRLTVL.

This clonotype was picked up many times. V usage is TRBV20-1 and J usage is TRBJ2-1, with D uncertain. This CDR3 spans 14 amino acids. V shed 6 bases and J shed 1 base, with 13 bases lying between them. In germline, CDR1 is DFQATT, CDR2 SNEGSKA (reference sequence). The chain's CDR3 is CSASTPRSYNEQFF. The CDR3 region has the DNA TGCAGTGCGTCGACCCCTAGGTCCTACAATGAGCAGTTCTTC.

The CDR3 is CSALSDPGEKLFF. CDR3 coding DNA: TGCAGTGCCCTATCGGATCCCGGGGAAAAACTGTTTTTT. This chain joins TRBV20-1 and TRBJ1-4; D is undetermined. This CDR3 contains 13 residues. The germline V gene encodes CDR1 DFQATT and CDR2 SNEGSKA (reference sequence). V was shortened by 6 bases and J by 8 bases, with 16 bases between the two germline ends.

This clonotype was seen only a few times. CDR3 protein: CSARGYRDRISNQPQHF. CDR3 sequence (DNA): TGCAGTGCTAGAGGATACCGGGACAGGATTAGCAATCAGCCCCAGCATTTT. The J gene is TRBJ1-5, the V gene TRBV20-1; TRBD1 matches at 8 bases. Germline values: CDR1 DFQATT, CDR2 SNEGSKA (reference sequence). V was pared by 1 base and J by 0 bases, with 8 bases of the junction left unmatched. The CDR3 sequence is 17 residues long.